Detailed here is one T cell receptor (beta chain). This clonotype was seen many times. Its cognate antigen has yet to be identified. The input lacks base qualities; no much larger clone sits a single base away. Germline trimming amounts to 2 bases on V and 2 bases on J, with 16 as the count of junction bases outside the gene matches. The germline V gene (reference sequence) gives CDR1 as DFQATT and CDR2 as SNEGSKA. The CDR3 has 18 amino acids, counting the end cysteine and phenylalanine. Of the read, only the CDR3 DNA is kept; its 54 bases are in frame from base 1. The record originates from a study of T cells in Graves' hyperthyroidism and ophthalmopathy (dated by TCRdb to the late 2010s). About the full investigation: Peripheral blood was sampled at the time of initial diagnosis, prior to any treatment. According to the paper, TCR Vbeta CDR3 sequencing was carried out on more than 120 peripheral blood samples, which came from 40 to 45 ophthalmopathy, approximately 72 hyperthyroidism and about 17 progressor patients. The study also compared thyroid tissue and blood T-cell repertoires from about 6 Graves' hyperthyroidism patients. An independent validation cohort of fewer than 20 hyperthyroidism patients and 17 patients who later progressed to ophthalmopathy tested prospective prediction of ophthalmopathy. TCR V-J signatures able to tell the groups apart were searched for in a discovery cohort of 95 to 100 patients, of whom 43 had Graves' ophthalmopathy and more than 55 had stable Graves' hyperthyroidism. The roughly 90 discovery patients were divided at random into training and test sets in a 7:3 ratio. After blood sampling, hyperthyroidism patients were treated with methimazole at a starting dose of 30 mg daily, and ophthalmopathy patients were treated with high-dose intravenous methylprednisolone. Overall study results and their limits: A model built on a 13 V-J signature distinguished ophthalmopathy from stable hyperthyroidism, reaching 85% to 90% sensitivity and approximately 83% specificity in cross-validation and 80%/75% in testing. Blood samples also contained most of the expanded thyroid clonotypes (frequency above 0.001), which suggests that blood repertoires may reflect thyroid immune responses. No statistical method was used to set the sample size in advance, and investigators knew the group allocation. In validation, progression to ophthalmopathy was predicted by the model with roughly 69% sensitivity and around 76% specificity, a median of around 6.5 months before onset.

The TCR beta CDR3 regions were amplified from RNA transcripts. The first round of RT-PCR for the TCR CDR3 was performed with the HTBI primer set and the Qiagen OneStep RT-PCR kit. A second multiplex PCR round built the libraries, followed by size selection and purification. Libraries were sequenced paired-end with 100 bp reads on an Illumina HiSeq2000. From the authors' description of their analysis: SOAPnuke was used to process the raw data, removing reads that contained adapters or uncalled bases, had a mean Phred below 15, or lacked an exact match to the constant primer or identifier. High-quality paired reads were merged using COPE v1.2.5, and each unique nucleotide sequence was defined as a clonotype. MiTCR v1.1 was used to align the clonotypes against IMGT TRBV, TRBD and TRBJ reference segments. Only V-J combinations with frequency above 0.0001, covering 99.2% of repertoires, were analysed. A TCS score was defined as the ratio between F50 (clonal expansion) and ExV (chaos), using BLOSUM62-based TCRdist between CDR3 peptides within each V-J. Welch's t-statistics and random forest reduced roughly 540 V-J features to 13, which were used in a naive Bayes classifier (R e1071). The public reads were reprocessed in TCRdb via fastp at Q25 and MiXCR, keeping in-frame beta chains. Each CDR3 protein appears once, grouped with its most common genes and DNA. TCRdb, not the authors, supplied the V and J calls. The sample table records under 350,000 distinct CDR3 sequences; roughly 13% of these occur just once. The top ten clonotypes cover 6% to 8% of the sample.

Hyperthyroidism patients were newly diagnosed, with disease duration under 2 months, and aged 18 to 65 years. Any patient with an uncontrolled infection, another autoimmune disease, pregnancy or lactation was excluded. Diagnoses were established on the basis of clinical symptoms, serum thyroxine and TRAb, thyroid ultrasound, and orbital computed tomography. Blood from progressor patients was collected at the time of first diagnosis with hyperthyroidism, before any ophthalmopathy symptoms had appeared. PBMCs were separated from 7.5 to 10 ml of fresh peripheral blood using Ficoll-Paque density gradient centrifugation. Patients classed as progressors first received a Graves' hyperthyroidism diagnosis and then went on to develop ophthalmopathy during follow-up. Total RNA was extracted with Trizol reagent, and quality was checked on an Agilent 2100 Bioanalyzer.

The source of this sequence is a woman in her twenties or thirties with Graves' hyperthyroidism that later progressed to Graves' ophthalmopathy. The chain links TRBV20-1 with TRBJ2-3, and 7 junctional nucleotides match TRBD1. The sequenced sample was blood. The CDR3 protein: CSARSFRDSDDYTDTQYF. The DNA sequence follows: TGCAGTGCTAGATCATTCCGGGACAGTGACGACTACACAGATACGCAGTATTTT.